The 23 T cell receptor beta chains below were found in one sample sequenced in a study of blood T cell repertoires in COVID-19. Measured with immunoSEQ multiplex PCR; TCRdb has only the in-frame clones, and not every one. The table lists roughly 100,000 clones, about 75% of them singletons. The specimen was peripheral blood. Receptors originate from a woman in her 70s with acute or convalescent COVID-19.

The chain has TRBV5-1 and TRBJ2-7, with D perhaps TRBD1 (5 bases). V was shortened by 1 base and J by 3 bases, with 8 bases between the two germline ends. Germline values: CDR1 SGHRS, CDR2 YFSETQ. This CDR3 comprises 13 residues. CDR3 protein: CASSLYQGYEQYF. Here the CDR3 DNA reads TGCGCCAGCAGCTTGTATCAGGGCTACGAGCAGTACTTC.

V and J are TRBV11-2 and TRBJ2-2, with TRBD2 as a possible D gene (6 bases). CDR1 is SGHAT, CDR2 FQNNGV, per germline. The CDR3 sequence is 15 residues long. V dropped 1 base and J dropped 1 base, with 7 bases sitting between them. The CDR3 is CASSLAGENTGELFF. DNA for the CDR3: TGTGCCAGCAGCTTAGCGGGGGAGAACACCGGGGAGCTGTTTTTT.

Concerning this clone: One junction end disagrees with the germline gene, perhaps due to a read error. V usage is TRBV7-2 and J usage is TRBJ1-2; D possibly corresponds to TRBD1 (5 bases). The CDR3 is 16 residues long. The germline CDR1 and CDR2 sequences are SGHTA and FQGNSA. The CDR3 coding sequence is TGTGCCAGCAGATTAGAATCGACAGTTTCCTCCTATGGCTACACCTTC. It yields the protein CASRLESTVSSYGYTF.

This chain links TRBV3-1 (or the pseudogene TRBV3-2) with TRBJ1-3; TRBD1 matches at 10 bases. The CDR3 is 14 amino acids. CDR1 is LGHDT, CDR2 YNNKEL, per germline (reference sequence). Losses at the gene ends were 5 bases for V and 9 bases for J; bases not matched to a gene: 7. CDR3 nucleotide sequence: TGTGCCAGCAGCGCACGGGACAGGGGTGGCACCATATATTTT. Its protein product is CASSARDRGGTIYF.

The CDR3: CASSGTSGGRWETQYF. The CDR3 coding sequence is TGTGCCAGCAGCGGGACTAGCGGGGGTCGGTGGGAGACCCAGTACTTC. V usage is TRBV28 and J usage is TRBJ2-5, with TRBD2 identical over 14 bases. This CDR3 region has 16 residues. The J segment lost 5 bases and the V segment lost 6 bases, leaving 8 bases of the junction unmatched. The V gene's germline CDR1 is MDHEN and CDR2 SYDVKM.

This chain connects TRBV11-2 to TRBJ2-7; 8 nucleotides match TRBD2. Looked up from germline, CDR1 is SGHAT and CDR2 is FQNNGV. CDR3 length: 15 residues. V gave up 4 bases and J gave up 2 bases; unmatched junction bases: 7. The CDR3 sequence: CASSSIAGPAYEQYF. The CDR3 DNA follows: TGTGCCAGCAGCTCAATAGCGGGGCCCGCCTACGAGCAGTACTTC. Drawing the rest from reference TRBV11-2 and TRBJ2-7, the complete variable domain is EAGVAQSPRYKIIEKRQSVAFWCNPISGHATLYWYQQILGQGPKLLIQFQNNGVVDDSQLPKDRFSAERLKGVDSTLKIQPAKLEDSAVYLCASSSIAGPAYEQYFGPGTRLTVT.

This clone was observed a single time. The chain is built from TRBV3-1 (or the pseudogene TRBV3-2) and TRBJ2-3; TRBD2 might be the D (5 bases). Trimming shortened V by 1 base and J by 5 bases, and 10 bases separated the two germline ends. CDR1 is LGHDT, CDR2 YNNKEL, per germline (reference sequence). The CDR3 extends over 14 amino acids. The CDR3 region is CASSQGGGKDTQYF. The CDR3 region has the DNA TGTGCCAGCAGCCAAGGTGGAGGTAAAGATACGCAGTATTTT.

Many counts were recorded for this clone. V usage is TRBV5-4 and J usage is TRBJ2-1; the D gene is possibly TRBD2 (6 bases). Germline CDR1 reads SGHNT; CDR2 reads YYREEE (reference sequence). The CDR3 is 13 residues long. V was trimmed by 0 bases and J by 9 bases, leaving 10 bases between them. The CDR3 loop is CASSLAGGFEQFF. The CDR3 region has the DNA TGTGCCAGCAGCTTGGCCGGGGGTTTTGAGCAGTTCTTC.

This chain connects TRBV6-5 to TRBJ1-4; D is unclear. Germline CDR1 is MNHEY and CDR2 is SVGAGI. There are 11 residues in the CDR3. V gave up 6 bases and J gave up 5 bases, with 4 bases separating them. The CDR3 bases are TGTGCCAGCAGCCAAAATGAAAAACTGTTTTTT. It translates to CASSQNEKLFF.

This chain joins TRBV4-3 and TRBJ2-7; possible D gene TRBD2, 6 bases. Trimming stripped 1 base from V and 2 bases from J, with 12 bases between. Germline V gives CDR1 LGHNA, CDR2 YSLEER. There are 15 residues in the CDR3. CDR3 in DNA: TGCGCCAGCAGCCAAGCCACGGGGGAGACCTACGAGCAGTACTTC. Protein sequence: CASSQATGETYEQYF.

Only one count was recorded for this clone. CDR3 residues: CASSSIDNSPLHF. The CDR3 coding sequence is TGTGCCAGTAGCAGTATTGATAATTCACCCCTCCACTTT. The chain joins TRBV19 to TRBJ1-6; D not certain. The CDR3 has 13 amino acids. Germline V gene sequence: CDR1 LNHDA, CDR2 SQIVND (reference sequence). Deletions cut 6 bases from V and 5 bases from J, with 8 bases between.

This clone has only one observation. The rearrangement links TRBV5-6 to TRBJ2-2; D may be TRBD2 (6 bases). Germline-derived CDR1 and CDR2 are SGHDT and YYEEEE. CDR3 length: 17 amino acids. Trimming cost V 4 bases and J 4 bases, with 20 bases left between them. In DNA form, the CDR3 reads TGTGCCAGCAGCCCTACCGGACTATCCCTAATCACCGGGGAGCTGTTTTTT. It codes for CASSPTGLSLITGELFF.

In this sample, this clone turned up a few times. Here the CDR3 reads CASSQGDAGLKETQYF. The DNA of the CDR3 is TGTGCCAGCAGCCAAGGAGACGCGGGTTTGAAAGAGACCCAGTACTTC. This chain uses TRBV14 with TRBJ2-5, with D perhaps matching TRBD2 (5 bases). Germline V gives CDR1 SGHDN, CDR2 FVKESK. Trimming stripped 1 base from V and 3 bases from J, with 15 bases between. This CDR3 has 16 residues.

This clone was counted only a few times. This chain links TRBV28 with TRBJ1-2, with a possible D match to TRBD1 (5 bases). From germline, CDR1 is MDHEN and CDR2 SYDVKM. V was cut by 6 bases and J by 6 bases, with 14 bases left in between. There are 13 residues in the CDR3. For the CDR3, the DNA is TGTGCCAGCAGCGAAACAGGTACTGATGGCTACACCTTC. This encodes CASSETGTDGYTF.

The chain combines TRBV7-8 with TRBJ1-6; 9 positions match TRBD1. Germline CDR1 SGHVS, CDR2 FQNEAQ. CDR3 length: 16 residues. V trimming: 2 bases; J trimming: 9 bases; junction bases outside the gene matches: 8. The CDR3 DNA is TGTGCCAGCAGCTTAAGGGGACAGGGTTTAGGTTCACCCCTCCACTTT. It specifies CASSLRGQGLGSPLHF.

This clone was recorded many times. This chain connects TRBV19 to TRBJ1-1; no definite D call. Germline V gene lookup returns CDR1 LNHDA and CDR2 SQIVND (reference sequence). This CDR3 has 12 amino acids. V gave up 3 bases and J gave up 6 bases, with 8 bases separating them. The CDR3 is CASSIPPSEAFF. The DNA of the CDR3 is TGTGCCAGTAGTATCCCTCCCTCTGAAGCTTTCTTT. The whole variable domain, filled in from reference TRBV19 and TRBJ1-1, reads DGGITQSPKYLFRKEGQNVTLSCEQNLNHDAMYWYRQDPGQGLRLIYYSQIVNDFQKGDIAEGYSVSREKKESFPLTVTSAQKNPTAFYLCASSIPPSEAFFGQGTRLTVV.

This clone was detected only once. The CDR3 DNA reads TGTGCCAGCGCCTCCGGGTTAGAGACCCAGTACTTC. It translates to CASASGLETQYF. The V call is TRBV28, the J call TRBJ2-5; D unclear. The ends were cut back, 8 bases at V and 4 bases at J, with 11 bases in the middle. This CDR3 comprises 12 residues. Germline CDR1 MDHEN, CDR2 SYDVKM.

The chain combines TRBV29-1 with TRBJ1-4, with 7 bases lining up with TRBD1. CDR1 and CDR2 from the germline V gene are SQVTM and ANQGSEA. The junction had 9 bases not matched to a gene; V was cut back by 6 bases and J by 2 bases. The CDR3 consists of 15 residues. The CDR3 loop reads CSVTGVVATNEKLFF. The CDR3 DNA reads as TGCAGCGTCACAGGGGTGGTTGCCACTAATGAAAAACTGTTTTTT.

CDR3 sequence reads: CASSAPDRLALEGYTF. CDR3 bases: TGCGCCAGCAGCGCACCGGACCGACTAGCCCTTGAGGGCTACACCTTC. The chain has TRBV5-1 and TRBJ1-2; D unresolved. The CDR3 totals 16 residues. The V gene lost 4 bases and the J gene lost 8 bases, with 24 bases spanning the gap. Germline lookup yields CDR1 SGHRS and CDR2 YFSETQ.

V gene TRBV15 combines with J gene TRBJ1-2; D might be TRBD1 (5 bases). The CDR3 has 16 residues. The V gene's germline CDR1 is LNHNV and CDR2 YYDKDF (reference sequence). Trimming cost V 0 bases and J 3 bases, with 14 bases left between them. The CDR3 reads CATSRDLGVGDYGYTF. The CDR3 nucleotides are TGTGCCACCAGCAGAGATTTAGGGGTCGGAGACTATGGCTACACCTTC.

The rearrangement uses TRBV7-6 and TRBJ2-2; maybe TRBD1 (5 bases). Germline CDR1 and CDR2: SGHVS and FNYEAQ. The V gene lost 5 bases and the J gene lost 2 bases, with 18 bases spanning the gap. This CDR3 has 17 amino acids. The CDR3 nucleotides are TGTGCCAGCAGCCAAACGACGCAGGACACCAACACCGGGGAGCTGTTTTTT. It translates to CASSQTTQDTNTGELFF.

The chain joins TRBV27 to TRBJ1-1, with a possible D match to TRBD1 (6 bases). Germline CDR1 reads MNHEY; CDR2 reads SMNVEV (reference sequence). This CDR3 contains 16 residues. V gave up 6 bases and J gave up 11 bases, with 28 bases separating them. The CDR3 bases are TGTGCCAGCAGAGGGGGGGACCTGGGAGGTTTCTCGGGGGCTTTCTTT. This translates into CASRGGDLGGFSGAFF.

This clone was seen a single time. The V gene is TRBV6-1, the J gene TRBJ1-4; D gene unclear. The CDR3 contains 16 residues. Germline V gives CDR1 MNHNS, CDR2 SASEGT. Trimming removed 2 bases at V and 0 bases at J, with 10 bases between. DNA of the CDR3: TGTGCCAGCAGTGAATTTGTGGGCGCAACTAATGAAAAACTGTTTTTT. Translating it yields CASSEFVGATNEKLFF.